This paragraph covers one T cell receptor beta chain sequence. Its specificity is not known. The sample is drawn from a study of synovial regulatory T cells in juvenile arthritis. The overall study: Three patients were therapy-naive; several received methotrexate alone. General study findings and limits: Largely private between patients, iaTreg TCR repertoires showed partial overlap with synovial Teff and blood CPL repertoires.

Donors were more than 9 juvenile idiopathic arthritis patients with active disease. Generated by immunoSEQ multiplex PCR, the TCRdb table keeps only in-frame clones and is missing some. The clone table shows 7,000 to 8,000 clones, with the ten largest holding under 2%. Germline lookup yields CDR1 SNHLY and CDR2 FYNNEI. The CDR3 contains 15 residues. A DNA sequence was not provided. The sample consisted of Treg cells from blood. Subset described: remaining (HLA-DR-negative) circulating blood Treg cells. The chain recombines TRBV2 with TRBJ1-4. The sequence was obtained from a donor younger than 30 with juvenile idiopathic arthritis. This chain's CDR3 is CASSETGLFNEKLFF.